This paragraph reports one T cell receptor beta chain. Its antigen specificity is not known. No per-base quality is available; no much larger clone lies one base away. Germline trimming: 5 bases from V, 5 bases from J; junction bases outside gene matches: 13. The CDR1 and CDR2 encoded by the germline V gene are SGHTA and FQGNSA. Measured from the cysteine to the phenylalanine, the CDR3 is 16 residues long. Left in the record is the CDR3 DNA by itself, 48 bases read in frame from the first base. TCRbeta CDR3 regions were amplified from genomic DNA by means of the immunoSEQ Assay, a bias-controlled multiplex PCR. The original methods were these. The number of nucleated cells in each sample was estimated by amplification of reference gene primers within the assay. To quantify the absolute abundance of each unique TCRbeta CDR3 rearrangement, sequence reads were collapsed and filtered. For each sample, productive Simpson clonality was calculated as the square root of Simpson's diversity index over productive rearrangements. TCRdb mirrors the immuneACCESS table, restricted to in-frame sequences. Some clones are absent from its copies; in checked studies, under half trace to an unresolved V gene, and the reason for the others is unknown. V and J calls plus clone size are reproduced from that table; the DNA served to infer D and trimming. The sample table records 55,000 to 70,000 clones; 65% to 85% of these occur just once. Of the sample, approximately 3% falls within the top ten clones.

Whole blood was collected in K2EDTA tubes by collaborating institutions according to the institutions' own protocols. For TCRbeta analysis, collaborators shipped samples in one of three forms: frozen whole blood, isolated PBMCs, or DNA extracted from either of those sample types. The data were obtained in a study of blood T cell repertoires in COVID-19 (dated by TCRdb to the early 2020s). Regarding the study in general: The collaborator samples originated in the United States, Italy and Spain and spanned the acute and convalescent phases of COVID-19. The sample metadata nearly always contained a de-identified subject ID, COVID-19 status, age in years and sex. Samples came from the ongoing ImmuneRACE study (first 160 participants) plus 1,254 subjects from 6 global collaborators. The repertoires were released in a freely available public database meant as a resource for research on the immune response to SARS-CoV-2. The prospective study material was composed of cDNA or gDNA derived from T cells, B-cell-depleted T cells, or PBMCs. The dataset comprised deeply sampled blood TCRbeta repertoires from subjects exposed to, actively infected with, or recovered from COVID-19. HLA class I and class II types, where available, came from metadata supplied by the sample provider rather than from assay-based typing. Broad study findings and their caveats: The amount of clinical and demographic metadata varied by source and participant and was provided uncurated.

The receptor's source is a man aged 55 to 69 with acute or convalescent COVID-19. The V and J genes are TRBV7-2 and TRBJ1-1, and TRBD1 matches 8 of the central bases. The sample comprised peripheral blood. The nucleotide sequence is given as TGTGCCAGCAGCCCCAATCCACAGGGGGTGGTGACTGAAGCTTTCTTT. Translated, it gives CASSPNPQGVVTEAFF.